This TCR beta chain was retrieved from a study of cytomegalovirus exposure and HLA in healthy donors. Findings of the study overall: Trimming of TCR beta V- and J-genes showed a link, identified in a later analysis, to a missense DCLRE1C variant. Some segments of the V type, notably TRBV6-2 and TRBV6-3, were excluded as indistinguishable.

There are 14 residues in the CDR3. Trimming took 0 bases from V and 8 from J, leaving 13 bases between them. Germline CDR1 is SGHDT and CDR2 is YYEEEE. About this clone: Antigen: not known.

PCR was performed using 60 Vbeta and 13 Jbeta primers. Measured with immunoSEQ multiplex PCR; TCRdb has only the in-frame clones, and not every one. Among about 160,000 clones listed, about three quarters were seen once. The V and J genes are TRBV5-6 and TRBJ2-3; D is possibly TRBD2 (6 bases). This sequence was found in a female donor in good health and CMV-seronegative. The material sequenced was PBMCs. The CDR3 sequence: CASSLGARGGTQYF. As DNA, the CDR3 is TGTGCCAGCAGCTTGGGGGCGAGGGGAGGTACGCAGTATTTT.